The 28 T cell receptor beta chains listed next were all sequenced from one sample in a study of CD8 T cells in Susac syndrome. Reverse transcription of about 0.5 to 1 ug RNA was carried out with random hexamers. TCRdb passed the immunoSEQ multiplex PCR reads through MiXCR, listing each CDR3 protein once. Of about 71,000 distinct CDR3 sequences listed, 96% are singletons. The specimen was CD4+ T cells from PBMCs. Receptors were obtained from a human donor with multiple sclerosis.

This rearrangement joins TRBV6-1 to TRBJ2-2; a possible D gene is TRBD2 (6 bases). Trimming shortened V by 5 bases and J by 1 base, and 14 bases separated the two germline ends. CDR1 and CDR2 from the germline V gene are MNHNS and SASEGT. The CDR3 has 16 amino acids. CDR3 coding DNA: TGTGCCAGCAGTCGGCGGGGACGGGGGAACACCGGGGAGCTGTTTTTT. Translating gives CASSRRGRGNTGELFF.

This clonotype was picked up one time. V gene TRBV9 combines with J gene TRBJ2-7, with D tentatively TRBD2 (6 bases). Germline CDR1 SGDLS, CDR2 YYNGEE. With 3 bases removed from V and 3 bases from J, the gap between germline ends came to 13 bases. CDR3 length: 14 residues. The CDR3 loop reads CASSAGGVNYEQYF. The CDR3 DNA reads as TGTGCCAGCAGCGCAGGCGGGGTGAACTACGAGCAGTACTTC.

This chain links TRBV5-1 with TRBJ1-1, with D possibly being TRBD1 (5 bases). The V end lost 2 bases, the J end lost 1 base, and 12 bases lay between the germline ends. Per the germline V gene, CDR1 is SGHRS and CDR2 is YFSETQ. This CDR3 has 15 residues. CDR3 sequence (DNA): TGCGCCAGCAGCTTTTCGACAGAAGCGAACACTGAAGCTTTCTTT. Its protein product is CASSFSTEANTEAFF.

This chain joins TRBV2 and TRBJ1-2; perhaps TRBD1 as D (6 bases). V lost 6 bases, J lost 4 bases, and 15 bases lay in between. This CDR3 has 14 amino acids. The V gene's germline CDR1 is SNHLY and CDR2 FYNNEI. CDR3 loop: CASRGQWDSYGYTF. Here the CDR3 DNA reads TGTGCCAGCAGGGGACAATGGGACTCCTATGGCTACACCTTC. The full variable domain, in which reference TRBV2 and TRBJ1-2 provide the parts outside the CDR3, is EPEVTQTPSHQVTQMGQEVILRCVPISNHLYFYWYRQILGQKVEFLVSFYNNEISEKSEIFDDQFSVERPDGSNFTLKIRSTKLEDSAMYFCASRGQWDSYGYTFGSGTRLTVV.

The genes are TRBV27 and TRBJ2-3; D is unresolved. The germline V gene has CDR1 MNHEY and CDR2 SMNVEV (reference sequence). V was shortened by 7 bases and J by 2 bases, with 13 bases between the two germline ends. The CDR3 length is 14 residues. CDR3 DNA: TGTGCCAGCAAATCGGCGCAGAACACAGATACGCAGTATTTT. This gives the protein CASKSAQNTDTQYF.

The chain carries TRBV10-2 and TRBJ1-5; a possible D gene is TRBD1 (6 bases). With 10 bases removed from V and 4 bases from J, the gap between germline ends came to 17 bases. The CDR3 spans 14 residues. In germline, CDR1 is WSHSY, CDR2 SAAADI. The CDR3 is CATKNRADNQPQHF. The CDR3 DNA reads as TGCGCCACCAAGAACAGGGCGGATAATCAGCCCCAGCATTTT.

CDR3 region: CSARGWEGLAGGKDTQYF. CDR3 bases: TGCAGTGCTAGAGGCTGGGAGGGGCTAGCGGGGGGGAAAGATACGCAGTATTTT. The V call is TRBV20-1, the J call TRBJ2-3; TRBD2 agrees at 12 bases. CDR1 is DFQATT and CDR2 is SNEGSKA in the germline V gene (reference sequence). The CDR3 is made up of 18 amino acids. After removal of 1 base from V and 5 bases from J, the junction contained 13 bases not matched to a gene.

V gene TRBV29-1 combines with J gene TRBJ2-3; 9 bases align to TRBD2. There are 13 residues in the CDR3. After removal of 4 bases from V and 5 bases from J, the junction contained 4 bases not matched to a gene. Germline V gene sequence: CDR1 SQVTM, CDR2 ANQGSEA. CDR3 nucleotide sequence: TGCAGCGTTGCGGGACTAGCTTTAGATACGCAGTATTTT. The encoded protein is CSVAGLALDTQYF.

The chain uses TRBV7-2 and TRBJ1-6; D is ambiguous. Germline CDR1 is SGHTA and CDR2 is FQGNSA. V was shortened by 5 bases and J by 6 bases, with 14 bases between the two germline ends. The CDR3 consists of 15 residues. This CDR3 is CASSPTDWSNSPLHF. As DNA, the CDR3 is TGTGCCAGCAGCCCCACGGACTGGAGTAATTCACCCCTCCACTTT. Looking up the rest from reference TRBV7-2 and TRBJ1-6 gives the full variable domain: GAGVSQSPSNKVTEKGKDVELRCDPISGHTALYWYRQSLGQGLEFLIYFQGNSAPDKSGLPSDRFSAERTGGSVSTLTIQRTQQEDSAVYLCASSPTDWSNSPLHFGNGTRLTVT.

This rearrangement joins TRBV30 to TRBJ1-1; the D is unclear. The CDR3 loop spans 13 amino acids. Germline CDR1 reads GTSNPN; CDR2 reads SVGIG (reference sequence). V was clipped by 5 bases and J by 1 base, with 11 bases between them. The CDR3 sequence is CAWGSARNTEAFF. The DNA of the CDR3 is TGTGCCTGGGGGTCCGCGAGGAACACTGAAGCTTTCTTT.

The chain couples TRBV11-2 to TRBJ2-7; D gene unclear. CDR3 size: 16 residues. Trimming cost V 5 bases and J 4 bases, with 21 bases left between them. From germline, CDR1 is SGHAT and CDR2 FQNNGV. In DNA, the CDR3 is TGTGCCAGCAGCCGGCCTACTGGCCCCGAAAGATACGAGCAGTACTTC. This gives the protein CASSRPTGPERYEQYF.

This chain connects TRBV6-2 or TRBV6-3 to TRBJ2-2; D gene ambiguous. V gave up 0 bases and J gave up 0 bases, with 5 bases separating them. Germline assignment: CDR1 MNHEY and CDR2 SVGEGT. The CDR3 loop spans 15 amino acids. CDR3 sequence (DNA): TGTGCCAGCAGTTACTCCGCAGCGAACACCGGGGAGCTGTTTTTT. This sequence encodes CASSYSAANTGELFF.

This clonotype appeared once. The CDR3 region has the DNA TGTGCCAGCAGCCAAGCGACAGGGAGCACTGAAGCTTTCTTT. Protein sequence: CASSQATGSTEAFF. The chain couples TRBV3-1 to TRBJ1-1, with 7 bases matching TRBD1. Germline values: CDR1 LGHDT, CDR2 YNNKEL (reference sequence). This CDR3 comprises 14 residues. Losses at the gene ends were 1 base for V and 4 bases for J; bases not matched to a gene: 3.

V gene TRBV14 combines with J gene TRBJ2-1; D uncertain. The length of the CDR3 is 12 residues. Germline V CDR1 and CDR2: SGHDN, FVKESK. V lost 1 base, J lost 7 bases, and 5 bases lay in between. The CDR3 sequence: CASSQVGNEQFF. The CDR3, as DNA: TGTGCCAGCAGCCAAGTTGGTAATGAGCAGTTCTTC.

This CDR3 is CASSQGGQVGNQPQHF. The CDR3 DNA is TGTGCCAGCAGCCAAGGGGGGCAGGTGGGCAATCAGCCCCAGCATTTT. The chain joins TRBV4-2 to TRBJ1-5, with TRBD1 as a possible D gene (6 bases). This CDR3 comprises 16 residues. V lost 1 base and J 2 bases, leaving 12 bases between the germline ends. The germline gives CDR1 LGHNA, CDR2 YNFKEQ.

This clonotype appeared once. The rearrangement uses TRBV29-1 and TRBJ2-1; tentatively, D is TRBD1 (5 bases). V was cut by 3 bases and J by 9 bases, with 18 bases left in between. The CDR3 extends over 14 amino acids. Germline V gives CDR1 SQVTM, CDR2 ANQGSEA. The CDR3 nucleotides are TGCAGCGTTGATAGGTGGGCTGAAAGGGGTGAGCAGTTCTTC. This codes for CSVDRWAERGEQFF.

This clonotype came up once. This sequence joins TRBV3-1 and TRBJ1-3; D may be TRBD1 (6 bases). Germline loops: CDR1 LGHDT, CDR2 YNNKEL (reference sequence). This CDR3 is 15 amino acids long. V lost 6 bases and J 0 bases, leaving 12 bases between the germline ends. The CDR3 region is CASSVGRGSGNTIYF. The CDR3 region has the DNA TGTGCCAGCAGTGTGGGCAGGGGCTCTGGAAACACCATATATTTT.

The V and J genes are TRBV29-1 and TRBJ2-3, with D perhaps given as TRBD1 or TRBD2 (6 bases each). V was cut by 4 bases and J by 1 base, with 9 bases left in between. CDR3 size: 13 residues. Germline lookup yields CDR1 SQVTM and CDR2 ANQGSEA. CDR3 in amino acids: CSVGGGRTDTQYF. The CDR3 region has the DNA TGCAGCGTTGGAGGGGGGCGCACAGATACGCAGTATTTT.

V gene TRBV6-1 combines with J gene TRBJ2-1; 12 nucleotides agree with TRBD2. Germline V CDR1 and CDR2: MNHNS, SASEGT. The CDR3 extends over 16 amino acids. V dropped 6 bases and J dropped 2; count of bases not matched to a gene: 5. The CDR3 sequence is CASSSTSGGPYNEQFF. CDR3 nucleotides: TGTGCCAGCAGCTCCACTAGCGGGGGGCCCTACAATGAGCAGTTCTTC.

The genes are TRBV20-1 and TRBJ2-2; D might be TRBD1 (6 bases). The V end lost 2 bases, the J end lost 2 bases, and 12 bases lay between the germline ends. The CDR3 covers 15 residues. In germline, CDR1 is DFQATT, CDR2 SNEGSKA (reference sequence). In nucleotides, the CDR3 is TGCAGTGCTAGAAAGGGGACATCCAACACCGGGGAGCTGTTTTTT. It yields the protein CSARKGTSNTGELFF.

The chain has TRBV7-9 and TRBJ1-2, with D tentatively TRBD1 (6 bases). With 4 bases removed from V and 2 bases from J, the gap between germline ends came to 14 bases. Germline CDR1 and CDR2: SEHNR and FQNEAQ (reference sequence). The CDR3 length is 15 residues. In DNA form, the CDR3 reads TGTGCCAGCAGCTCCCCCACGGGGGGCAACTATGGCTACACCTTC. As protein: CASSSPTGGNYGYTF.

CDR3 sequence (DNA): TGCAGTGCTTATGCGGGTGGATTTGGGGCCAACGTCCTGACTTTC. It translates to CSAYAGGFGANVLTF. The chain couples TRBV20-1 to TRBJ2-6, with a weak D call TRBD2 (5 bases). Per the germline V gene, CDR1 is DFQATT and CDR2 is SNEGSKA (reference sequence). V lost 5 bases and J 3 bases, leaving 14 bases between the germline ends. The CDR3 has 15 residues.

This clonotype was seen just once. The V call is TRBV7-2, the J call TRBJ2-7, with TRBD1 identical over 8 bases. J lost 6 bases, V lost 0 bases, and 4 bases had no gene match. CDR1 is SGHTA, CDR2 FQGNSA, per germline. The CDR3 contains 14 residues. CDR3: CASSLAGQGREQYF. Written as DNA, the CDR3 is TGTGCCAGCAGCTTAGCAGGACAGGGCCGCGAGCAGTACTTC.

The rearrangement joins TRBV6-2 or TRBV6-3 to TRBJ2-1; D is undetermined. The CDR3 runs 11 residues. V was shortened by 3 bases and J by 14 bases, with 11 bases between the two germline ends. Germline CDR1 and CDR2: MNHEY and SVGEGT. This CDR3 is CASSYRASKFF. Written as DNA, the CDR3 is TGTGCCAGCAGTTATAGGGCGAGTAAGTTCTTC.

The chain is built from TRBV4-2 and TRBJ2-1; D is uncertain. The CDR3 runs 13 residues. Germline V gene sequence: CDR1 LGHNA, CDR2 YNFKEQ. Trimming removed 3 bases at V and 7 bases at J, with 10 bases between. Written as DNA, the CDR3 is TGTGCCAGCAGCCAGGCTGGGGAAAATGAGCAGTTCTTC. This codes for CASSQAGENEQFF.

The CDR3 DNA is TGCGCCAGCAGCCAAGATGGGAGATTCCAAGAGACCCAGTACTTC. Translating it yields CASSQDGRFQETQYF. The rearrangement links TRBV4-1 to TRBJ2-5, with a tentative D call TRBD2 (5 bases). Trimming removed 0 bases from V and 1 base from J, with 9 bases in between. Germline CDR1 is MGHRA and CDR2 is YSYEKL. The CDR3 has 15 residues.

The chain employs TRBV4-3 and TRBJ2-1, with D possibly TRBD2 on 5 matching bases. Trimming pared 1 base from V and 10 bases from J, leaving 17 bases between. Per germline, CDR1 LGHNA and CDR2 YSLEER. CDR3 length: 15 residues. The CDR3 loop reads CASSQGYRGNDEQFF. CDR3 sequence (DNA): TGCGCCAGCAGCCAAGGGTACAGAGGGAACGACGAGCAGTTCTTC.

The CDR3 spells CATSDSGLADTQYF. The CDR3 coding sequence is TGTGCCACCAGTGATTCGGGACTAGCAGATACGCAGTATTTT. The gene calls are TRBV24-1 and TRBJ2-3, with 8 bases identical to TRBD2. Germline assignment: CDR1 KGHDR and CDR2 SFDVKD. Trimming took 2 bases from V and 4 from J; bases not matched to a gene: 1. CDR3 length: 14 amino acids.